One and the same sample provided the 30 T cell receptor beta chains below, sequenced in a study of blood T cell repertoires in COVID-19 (dated by TCRdb to the early 2020s). Library prep was done by the immunoSEQ multiplex PCR assay. Imported from immuneACCESS, the table was reduced by TCRdb to in-frame sequences with V and J called. These copies leave out some clones; in studies compared against another copy, an unresolved V gene accounts for under half, and the cause of the remainder is not known. This sample lists 75,000 to 85,000 clones; approximately 81% were detected once. Roughly 9.7% of the sample is held by the ten biggest clonotypes. The source material was peripheral blood. The receptor source for this set is a man between 60 and 75 years old with COVID-19, enrolled during active disease.

The rearrangement joins TRBV5-4 to TRBJ1-2; 10 nucleotides match TRBD1. The CDR3 length is 17 residues. Losses at the gene ends were 4 bases for V and 4 bases for J; bases not matched to a gene: 13. Germline-derived CDR1 and CDR2 are SGHNT and YYREEE (reference sequence). The CDR3 DNA is TGTGCCAGCAGCCCGGGACAGGGGCGCTTATCTTTCTATGGCTACACCTTC. Translated, it gives CASSPGQGRLSFYGYTF. The full variable domain, in which reference TRBV5-4 and TRBJ1-2 provide the parts outside the CDR3, is ETGVTQSPTHLIKTRGQQVTLRCSSQSGHNTVSWYQQALGQGPQFIFQYYREEENGRGNFPPRFSGLQFPNYSSELNVNALELDDSALYLCASSPGQGRLSFYGYTFGSGTRLTVV.

In this sample, this clone turned up a few times. V gene TRBV2 combines with J gene TRBJ1-1; D possibly corresponds to TRBD1 (6 bases). CDR1 is SNHLY and CDR2 is FYNNEI in the germline V gene. The V end lost 6 bases, the J end lost 3 bases, and 11 bases lay between the germline ends. The CDR3 contains 13 residues. CDR3 protein: CASRQGTHTEAFF. The CDR3 region has the DNA TGTGCCAGCAGGCAGGGGACCCACACTGAAGCTTTCTTT.

V and J are TRBV18 and TRBJ1-4; 7 bases align to TRBD1. V was clipped by 2 bases and J by 5 bases; unmatched bases: 2. CDR1 and CDR2 (germline): KGHSH, LQKENI. CDR3 length: 14 amino acids. DNA of the CDR3: TGTGCCAGCTCACCAACAGGGGTAAATGAAAAACTGTTTTTT. Translated: CASSPTGVNEKLFF. Filled out from reference TRBV18 and TRBJ1-4, the complete variable domain reads NAGVMQNPRHLVRRRGQEARLRCSPMKGHSHVYWYRQLPEEGLKFMVYLQKENIIDESGMPKERFSAEFPKEGPSILRIQQVVRGDSAAYFCASSPTGVNEKLFFGSGTQLSVL.

This clone has a single count. The chain joins TRBV7-2 to TRBJ1-4; weak D call: TRBD1 (5 bases). This CDR3 has 14 amino acids. Trimming cost V 5 bases and J 7 bases, with 14 bases left between them. Germline V gives CDR1 SGHTA, CDR2 FQGNSA. CDR3 residues: CASSRPTVAEKLFF. CDR3 nucleotides: TGTGCCAGCAGCCGTCCGACAGTTGCTGAAAAACTGTTTTTT.

This clone is a singleton in its sample. The chain joins TRBV21-1 to TRBJ1-5; TRBD1 is the table's D call and was not checked against the DNA. TRBV21-1 is marked as a pseudogene. This CDR3 is built from 18 residues. CDR3 coding DNA: TGTGCCAGCAGCGACGACAGGGGAGGAGAGGATAGCAATCAGCCCCAGCATTTT. This sequence encodes CASSDDRGGEDSNQPQHF.

The chain employs TRBV4-2 and TRBJ1-2, with TRBD1 matching 9 bases. From germline, CDR1 is LGHNA and CDR2 YNFKEQ. V lost 4 bases and J lost 5; bases outside the gene matches: 14. CDR3 length: 17 residues. CDR3 region: CASSLIPGQGSAYGYTF. The CDR3 DNA is TGTGCCAGCAGCCTTATACCGGGACAGGGCTCAGCTTATGGCTACACCTTC.

This chain uses TRBV5-6 with TRBJ2-5; 8 positions agree with TRBD2. The CDR3 totals 16 residues. Trimming cost V 4 bases and J 9 bases; bases outside gene matches: 17. Germline assignment: CDR1 SGHDT and CDR2 YYEEEE. Here the CDR3 DNA reads TGTGCCAGCAGCCCGAAAAGCCCGGGCGGGGGGCGGGCCCAGTACTTC. The encoded protein is CASSPKSPGGGRAQYF.

This clone was seen a single time. The CDR3 reads CAWAGLAPGELFF. The CDR3 DNA reads TGTGCCTGGGCGGGACTAGCCCCCGGGGAGCTGTTTTTT. The gene calls are TRBV30 and TRBJ2-2; 9 positions agree with TRBD2. Looked up from germline, CDR1 is GTSNPN and CDR2 is SVGIG (reference sequence). The V and J ends lost 5 bases and 6 bases, in that order; junction bases with no gene match: 4. This CDR3 is built from 13 residues.

The CDR3 protein is CASSPGREINNEQFF. The CDR3 DNA is TGCGCCAGCAGCCCGGGACGGGAGATAAACAATGAGCAGTTCTTC. The rearrangement links TRBV5-1 to TRBJ2-1; D might be TRBD2 (6 bases). The germline V gene has CDR1 SGHRS and CDR2 YFSETQ. The CDR3 runs to 15 residues. The V end was cut by 4 bases, the J end by 5 bases, with 16 bases between.

The V gene is TRBV2, the J gene TRBJ1-2; tentative D call: TRBD1 (5 bases). The CDR3 runs to 15 residues. The germline V and J ends were trimmed by 6 bases and 5 bases, with 19 bases remaining between them. Germline assignment: CDR1 SNHLY and CDR2 FYNNEI. The CDR3 protein is CASSRRGPTAYGYTF. Here the CDR3 DNA reads TGTGCCAGCAGCAGGAGGGGACCTACAGCTTATGGCTACACCTTC.

This rearrangement joins TRBV5-4 to TRBJ2-7; D is ambiguous. Germline V gene data show CDR1 as SGHNT and CDR2 as YYREEE (reference sequence). The CDR3 is made up of 13 amino acids. V lost 0 bases to trimming and J lost 10 bases, with 14 bases between them. CDR3 amino acids: CASSLAESEAQYF. As DNA, the CDR3 is TGTGCCAGCAGCTTGGCCGAGAGTGAAGCCCAGTACTTC.

The chain recombines TRBV7-3 with TRBJ2-1; D call uncertain. The CDR3 contains 13 residues. Germline V lookup: CDR1 SGHTA, CDR2 FQGTGA. V lost 5 bases and J 1 base, leaving 6 bases between the germline ends. In nucleotides, the CDR3 is TGTGCCAGCAGCACAAGTTCCTACAATGAGCAGTTCTTC. Translation: CASSTSSYNEQFF.

In its sample, this clone was seen a few times. The V gene is TRBV3-1 (or the pseudogene TRBV3-2), the J gene TRBJ2-7; D perhaps matches TRBD2 (7 bases). The CDR3 runs 16 residues. Trimming took 0 bases from V and 5 from J, leaving 17 bases between them. CDR1 LGHDT and CDR2 YNNKEL come from the germline V gene (reference sequence). CDR3 sequence (DNA): TGTGCCAGCAGCCAAGACGGGGGGCCGCGCCCCCACGAGCAGTACTTC. Translation: CASSQDGGPRPHEQYF.

The V gene is TRBV5-1, the J gene TRBJ2-1; 7 positions agree with TRBD2. The CDR3 extends over 14 amino acids. The germline V gene encodes CDR1 SGHRS and CDR2 YFSETQ. V gave up 0 bases and J gave up 9 bases; unmatched junction bases: 6. DNA for the CDR3: TGCGCCAGCAGCTTGGGGACTAGGGGTAGTGAGCAGTTCTTC. It yields the protein CASSLGTRGSEQFF.

This chain connects TRBV6-6 to TRBJ2-7; TRBD2 matches at 10 bases. Looked up from germline, CDR1 is MNHNY and CDR2 is SVGAGI (reference sequence). J lost 3 bases, V lost 5 bases, and 1 base had no gene match. The CDR3 has 13 residues. CDR3 sequence: CASSPSGSYEQYF. In nucleotides, the CDR3 is TGTGCCAGCAGTCCTAGCGGGAGCTACGAGCAGTACTTC.

J is TRBJ2-1 and V is TRBV6-5; a possible D gene is TRBD2 (6 bases). Germline V gene sequence: CDR1 MNHEY, CDR2 SVGAGI. Trimming stripped 10 bases from V and 8 bases from J, with 21 bases between. The CDR3 covers 14 residues. The CDR3 DNA reads as TGTGCCACCGGACCTAGCGAAGGGGTCCATGAGCAGTTCTTC. Protein sequence: CATGPSEGVHEQFF.

CDR3 residues: CASSQTGSSGNTIYF. DNA of the CDR3: TGTGCCAGCAGTCAGACAGGCTCCTCTGGAAACACCATATATTTT. This chain connects TRBV7-9 to TRBJ1-3, with D possibly being TRBD1 (6 bases). This CDR3 comprises 15 residues. Germline CDR1 reads SEHNR; CDR2 reads FQNEAQ (reference sequence). The germline V and J ends were trimmed by 6 bases and 0 bases, with 12 bases remaining between them.

The CDR3 is CASNPGESNTEAFF. CDR3 coding DNA: TGCGCCAGCAATCCCGGGGAGTCGAACACTGAAGCTTTCTTT. The genes are TRBV5-1 and TRBJ1-1, with unresolved D. Germline CDR1 SGHRS, CDR2 YFSETQ. Trimming shortened V by 6 bases and J by 1 base, and 13 bases separated the two germline ends. This CDR3 is 14 amino acids long.

CDR3 sequence: CASLGGGGLDYEQYF. The CDR3 coding sequence is TGTGCCAGCCTCGGGGGTGGGGGTCTTGACTACGAGCAGTACTTC. The rearrangement joins TRBV2 to TRBJ2-7, with D maybe TRBD2 (6 bases). CDR1 is SNHLY and CDR2 is FYNNEI in the germline V gene. Between the trimmed V and J ends, which lost 8 bases and 3 bases, there was a span of 20 bases. This CDR3 spans 15 amino acids.

As DNA, the CDR3 is TGTGCCACCGGCGGACAGGGTCAAGAGACCCAGTACTTC. Amino acids: CATGGQGQETQYF. The V and J genes are TRBV24-1 and TRBJ2-5, with 8 bases identical to TRBD1. The J segment lost 2 bases and the V segment lost 9 bases, leaving 4 bases of the junction unmatched. Germline loops: CDR1 KGHDR, CDR2 SFDVKD. This CDR3 contains 13 residues.

The V and J genes are TRBV30 and TRBJ2-7; D remains unclear. Germline values: CDR1 GTSNPN, CDR2 SVGIG (reference sequence). The CDR3 length is 14 residues. Trimming took 0 bases from V and 0 from J, leaving 9 bases between them. CDR3 DNA sequence: TGTGCCTGGAGTGTACTGGGCAGCTCCTACGAGCAGTACTTC. It codes for CAWSVLGSSYEQYF.

The rearrangement joins TRBV6-5 to TRBJ2-3; D call uncertain. V dropped 1 base and J dropped 3 bases, with 5 bases sitting between them. This CDR3 region has 13 residues. The germline gives CDR1 MNHEY, CDR2 SVGAGI. CDR3 in DNA: TGTGCCAGCAGTTACTTCGGTACAGATACGCAGTATTTT. This translates into CASSYFGTDTQYF.

This chain joins TRBV7-7 and TRBJ2-2, with 13 bases fitting TRBD2. The CDR3 runs 18 residues. Germline assignment: CDR1 SSHAT and CDR2 FNYEAQ (reference sequence). The V gene end was trimmed by 5 bases and the J gene end by 2 bases; junction bases not matched to a gene: 8. In DNA form, the CDR3 reads TGTGCCAGCAGCCCCCGGACTAGCGGGGGCCCTAACACCGGGGAGCTGTTTTTT. Amino acids: CASSPRTSGGPNTGELFF.

The chain carries TRBV19 and TRBJ1-5; 8 bases are shared with TRBD1. From germline, CDR1 is LNHDA and CDR2 SQIVND (reference sequence). CDR3 size: 15 residues. V lost 7 bases, J lost 7 bases, and 12 bases stayed unmatched. CDR3 sequence (DNA): TGTGCCAGTAATACCGGTGGACAGGGTTACCAGCCCCAGCATTTT. Protein sequence: CASNTGGQGYQPQHF.

The chain links TRBV19 to TRBJ2-1; tentative D call: TRBD1 (6 bases). With 5 bases removed from V and 4 bases from J, the gap between germline ends came to 12 bases. Germline V gene sequence: CDR1 LNHDA, CDR2 SQIVND (reference sequence). The CDR3 sequence is 14 residues long. This CDR3 is CASSPQGLYNEQFF. CDR3 DNA sequence: TGTGCCAGTAGTCCGCAGGGGCTGTACAATGAGCAGTTCTTC. The full variable domain, rest sourced from reference TRBV19 and TRBJ2-1, is DGGITQSPKYLFRKEGQNVTLSCEQNLNHDAMYWYRQDPGQGLRLIYYSQIVNDFQKGDIAEGYSVSREKKESFPLTVTSAQKNPTAFYLCASSPQGLYNEQFFGPGTRLTVL.

The chain has TRBV10-1 and TRBJ1-3; D perhaps matches TRBD1 (5 bases). Germline V gene data show CDR1 as WNHNN and CDR2 as SYGVQD (reference sequence). CDR3 length equals 13 residues. The V gene lost 2 bases and the J gene lost 3 bases, with 5 bases spanning the gap. CDR3 coding DNA: TGCGCCAGCAGTGAGGACAGTGGAAACACCATATATTTT. This sequence encodes CASSEDSGNTIYF.

CDR3: CASRILAGARWTQYF. The CDR3 nucleotides are TGTGCCAGCAGGATACTAGCGGGGGCCCGGTGGACCCAGTACTTC. The chain has TRBV27 and TRBJ2-5; 11 bases line up with TRBD2. The V gene's germline CDR1 is MNHEY and CDR2 SMNVEV (reference sequence). Trimming removed 6 bases from V and 7 bases from J; junction bases left unmatched: 10. There are 15 residues in the CDR3.

In this sample, this clone turned up a few times. The rearrangement links TRBV27 to TRBJ1-1; 7 bases fit TRBD1. V trimming: 5 bases; J trimming: 3 bases; junction bases outside the gene matches: 9. The CDR3 sequence is 15 residues long. Germline-derived CDR1 and CDR2 are MNHEY and SMNVEV (reference sequence). CDR3 nucleotides: TGTGCCAGCAGTCCCCTCAAAACAGGGGACACTGAAGCTTTCTTT. It encodes CASSPLKTGDTEAFF.

The chain carries TRBV4-2 and TRBJ2-7; 12 bases match TRBD1. J was trimmed by 4 bases and V by 7 bases; bases with no gene match: 5. Germline V lookup: CDR1 LGHNA, CDR2 YNFKEQ. The CDR3 runs to 14 residues. CDR3 DNA: TGTGCCAGCAACCTGGGACAGGGGGCTTACGAGCAGTACTTC. This translates into CASNLGQGAYEQYF.

J is TRBJ2-3 and V is TRBV30; 8 bases align to TRBD2. Germline CDR1 is GTSNPN and CDR2 is SVGIG (reference sequence). The CDR3 spans 13 residues. The V segment lost 5 bases and the J segment 7 bases; nucleotides outside the gene matches: 8. The CDR3 DNA is TGTGCCTGGGCAGCGGGAGTGGGAAATACGCAGTATTTT. Protein product: CAWAAGVGNTQYF. The full variable domain, in which reference TRBV30 and TRBJ2-3 provide the parts outside the CDR3, is SQTIHQWPATLVQPVGSPLSLECTVEGTSNPNLYWYRQAAGRGLQLLFYSVGIGQISSEVPQNLSASRPQDRQFILSSKKLLLSDSGFYLCAWAAGVGNTQYFGPGTRLTVL.